The source of this T cell receptor beta chain is a study of OX40 agonist ivuxolimab in advanced cancers. Worth noting for this clone: Its antigen is not known. The sample holds other DNA sequences that translate to the same CDR3.

General study points: In general, CD8+ T cells held more expanded clones than CD4+ did, on average. Normalized expansion of T-cell clones was also low for some nonresponders. Relatively little clonal expansion, among the lowest observed, appeared in partial responders at 0.1-3.0 mg/kg.

CDR1 and CDR2 from the germline V gene are LGHNA and YSLEER. Trimming took 5 bases from V and 2 from J, leaving 13 bases between them. This CDR3 has 14 residues. This table comes from immunoSEQ multiplex PCR, and its TCRdb copy is limited to in-frame clones, with some not included. The table records about 74,000 clones, 80% to 95% of them present only once. This receptor was identified in an adult with an advanced solid tumor such as melanoma, head and neck, liver or kidney cancer. The material was CD4+ or CD8+ T cells sorted from blood, obtained in a trial of the OX40 agonist ivuxolimab. V gene TRBV4-3 combines with J gene TRBJ2-7; D may be TRBD1 (6 bases). This chain's CDR3 is CASSSAQGAYEQYF. The CDR3, as DNA: TGCGCCAGCAGCTCCGCACAGGGCGCCTACGAGCAGTACTTC.